This passage covers 15 T cell receptor beta chains from one sample sequenced in a study of blood T cell repertoires in COVID-19. TCRdb's table, derived via immunoSEQ multiplex PCR, lists solely in-frame clones and lacks some. The sample holds a few hundred thousand clones, roughly 89% seen once. Specimen: PBMCs or T cells enriched from blood (not recorded which). The receptors were sampled from a woman in her forties or fifties who had been exposed to COVID-19.

The chain carries TRBV4-2 and TRBJ1-2, with D perhaps TRBD1 (6 bases). V lost 3 bases and J lost 0, with 8 bases in between. The CDR3 runs to 14 residues. Germline V gene data show CDR1 as LGHNA and CDR2 as YNFKEQ. The CDR3 region has the DNA TGTGCCAGCAGCCAGGGGGCCTCTAACTATGGCTACACCTTC. Translating gives CASSQGASNYGYTF.

V usage is TRBV18 and J usage is TRBJ2-1; 13 nucleotides match TRBD2. The CDR3 contains 16 residues. V lost 4 bases, J lost 6 bases, and 6 bases stayed unmatched. Germline V lookup: CDR1 KGHSH, CDR2 LQKENI. Written as DNA, the CDR3 is TGTGCCAGCTCACTAGCCGGGACTAGCGGGGCCAATGAGCAGTTCTTC. Encoded protein: CASSLAGTSGANEQFF. Together with reference TRBV18 and TRBJ2-1, the CDR3 gives the full variable domain: NAGVMQNPRHLVRRRGQEARLRCSPMKGHSHVYWYRQLPEEGLKFMVYLQKENIIDESGMPKERFSAEFPKEGPSILRIQQVVRGDSAAYFCASSLAGTSGANEQFFGPGTRLTVL.

This chain links TRBV3-1 (or the pseudogene TRBV3-2) with TRBJ2-5; D call uncertain. The CDR3 loop spans 16 amino acids. Trimming removed 1 base from V and 1 base from J, with 13 bases in between. The germline gives CDR1 LGHDT, CDR2 YNNKEL (reference sequence). CDR3 residues: CASSQVFRAFQETQYF. CDR3 DNA sequence: TGTGCCAGCAGCCAAGTTTTTCGAGCTTTCCAAGAGACCCAGTACTTC.

On this clone: This specimen includes other DNA sequences encoding the same CDR3. The chain has TRBV5-1 and TRBJ1-5, with D hard to call. The V gene's germline CDR1 is SGHRS and CDR2 YFSETQ. CDR3 length equals 13 residues. The germline V and J ends were trimmed by 4 bases and 4 bases, with 9 bases remaining between them. This CDR3 reads CASSLGPNQPQHF. CDR3 in DNA: TGCGCCAGCAGCCTCGGTCCGAATCAGCCCCAGCATTTT.

The chain joins TRBV5-1 to TRBJ1-2; perhaps TRBD1 as D (5 bases). The V and J ends lost 0 bases and 6 bases respectively, with 15 bases between them. Per germline, CDR1 SGHRS and CDR2 YFSETQ. The CDR3 extends over 15 amino acids. The CDR3 DNA reads TGCGCCAGCAGCTTGGTAACAGGCGGAGTAGATGGCTACACCTTC. This encodes CASSLVTGGVDGYTF.

The rearrangement joins TRBV4-1 to TRBJ2-1, with D maybe TRBD2 (6 bases). The CDR3 runs 17 residues. CDR1 and CDR2 (germline): MGHRA, YSYEKL. V lost 0 bases to trimming and J lost 0 bases, with 12 bases between them. CDR3 in amino acids: CASSQEGGYSSYNEQFF. The DNA for the CDR3 is TGCGCCAGCAGCCAAGAGGGAGGATACAGCTCCTACAATGAGCAGTTCTTC.

V and J are TRBV30 and TRBJ1-5, with 7 bases matching TRBD1. The CDR3 sequence is 14 residues long. Germline trimming cut 1 base from V and 4 bases from J; bases unmatched to any gene: 4. The V gene's germline CDR1 is GTSNPN and CDR2 SVGIG (reference sequence). The CDR3 spells CAWSGGQPNQPQHF. Written as DNA, the CDR3 is TGTGCCTGGAGTGGGGGACAGCCAAATCAGCCCCAGCATTTT.

V and J are TRBV9 and TRBJ2-2; 10 positions agree with TRBD1. V dropped 3 bases and J dropped 6; count of bases not matched to a gene: 8. The CDR3 extends over 16 amino acids. Germline CDR1 SGDLS, CDR2 YYNGEE. The CDR3 region has the DNA TGTGCCAGCAGCGAACGACAGGGGGCTGGTGCCGGGGAGCTGTTTTTT. This translates into CASSERQGAGAGELFF.

V is TRBV19 and J is TRBJ2-2, with 12 positions matching TRBD2. In germline, CDR1 is LNHDA, CDR2 SQIVND (reference sequence). The CDR3 length is 16 residues. J was trimmed by 1 base and V by 5 bases; bases with no gene match: 2. CDR3: CASSALAGGNTGELFF. The CDR3 nucleotides are TGTGCCAGTAGTGCACTAGCGGGGGGGAACACCGGGGAGCTGTTTTTT.

This chain links TRBV7-2 with TRBJ1-2, with D perhaps TRBD1 (6 bases). Looked up from germline, CDR1 is SGHTA and CDR2 is FQGNSA. There are 14 residues in the CDR3. V lost 5 bases and J 8 bases, leaving 18 bases between the germline ends. The DNA for the CDR3 is TGTGCCAGCAGCGACTGGACAGTTCTTTCGGGCTACACCTTC. The encoded protein is CASSDWTVLSGYTF.

The rearrangement links TRBV13 to TRBJ2-7, with a tentative D call TRBD1 (6 bases). Germline lookup yields CDR1 PRHDT and CDR2 FYEKMQ (reference sequence). The CDR3 sequence is 15 residues long. The germline V and J ends were trimmed by 3 bases and 3 bases, with 15 bases remaining between them. The CDR3 DNA reads TGTGCCAGCAGCTTTCCTCCGGGACACAGCTACGAGCAGTACTTC. Amino acid sequence: CASSFPPGHSYEQYF. Variable domain in full (rest from reference TRBV13 and TRBJ2-7): AAGVIQSPRHLIKEKRETATLKCYPIPRHDTVYWYQQGPGQDPQFLISFYEKMQSDKGSIPDRFSAQQFSDYHSELNMSSLELGDSALYFCASSFPPGHSYEQYFGPGTRLTVT.

The chain recombines TRBV10-3 with TRBJ2-2; 14 bases map to TRBD2. This CDR3 is 17 amino acids long. The V gene end was trimmed by 6 bases and the J gene end by 7 bases; junction bases not matched to a gene: 10. From germline, CDR1 is ENHRY and CDR2 SYGVKD. The CDR3 DNA reads TGTGCCATCAGCCCCGGACTAGCGGGGGGAATAGGCGGGGAGCTGTTTTTT. Its translation is CAISPGLAGGIGGELFF.

The CDR3, as DNA: TGTGCCAGTAGTATTGACTACCGGAACACCGGGGAGCTGTTTTTT. Its protein is CASSIDYRNTGELFF. The chain joins TRBV19 to TRBJ2-2; a possible D gene is TRBD2 (5 bases). V was cut by 3 bases and J by 1 base, with 9 bases left in between. Germline CDR1 is LNHDA and CDR2 is SQIVND (reference sequence). The CDR3 spans 15 residues.

The chain is built from TRBV30 and TRBJ2-5; D is ambiguous. V was pared by 3 bases and J by 13 bases, with 15 bases between. The germline V gene encodes CDR1 GTSNPN and CDR2 SVGIG (reference sequence). The CDR3 has 11 amino acids. The DNA of the CDR3 is TGTGCCTGGAGGAGGAACTCGCCCATGTACTTC. Translated: CAWRRNSPMYF.

V usage is TRBV18 and J usage is TRBJ2-1, with 12 bases aligning to TRBD2. CDR3 length equals 15 residues. Germline assignment: CDR1 KGHSH and CDR2 LQKENI. Unmatched junction bases numbered 5, after V lost 2 bases and J lost 9 bases. For the CDR3, the DNA is TGTGCCAGCTCACCAGATCTAGCGGGGGGGTTTGAGCAGTTCTTC. It yields the protein CASSPDLAGGFEQFF. The full variable domain, rest sourced from reference TRBV18 and TRBJ2-1, is NAGVMQNPRHLVRRRGQEARLRCSPMKGHSHVYWYRQLPEEGLKFMVYLQKENIIDESGMPKERFSAEFPKEGPSILRIQQVVRGDSAAYFCASSPDLAGGFEQFFGPGTRLTVL.